A selection of T cell receptor beta chains follows, all from one sample in a study of T cell responses to AZD1222 COVID-19 vaccine. The method was immunoSEQ multiplex PCR; TCRdb's version includes in-frame clones alone and lacks a portion of them. The table includes about 40,000 clones, roughly 85% detected once. Here the sequenced sample was peripheral blood, taken 28 days after the second dose of the MenACWY control vaccine. The receptors stem from an adult who received the MenACWY meningococcal vaccine as a control. CDR3s include the opening cysteine and the closing phenylalanine or tryptophan. Each record gives: V gene, D gene, J gene, clone size, CDR3 DNA, CDR3 protein. D genes are given only for firm matches. Clone size is not always given. Where it is, it says once, few, many or a class for expanded clones.

v_call: TRBV27; d_call: NA; j_call: TRBJ2-3; clone_size: once; cdr3_nt: TGTGCCAGCAGCTACCGATGGGAGGGCACAGATACGCAGTATTTT; cdr3_aa: CASSYRWEGTDTQYF
v_call: TRBV3-1/TRBV3-2; d_call: NA; j_call: TRBJ2-2; clone_size: NA; cdr3_nt: TGTGCCAGCAGCCAAGATTTCCTAGTTGGCGGGGAGCTGTTTTTT; cdr3_aa: CASSQDFLVGGELFF
v_call: TRBV19; d_call: NA; j_call: TRBJ2-7; clone_size: NA; cdr3_nt: TGTGCCAGTAGTATTACGGTCAGCTACGAGCAGTACTTC; cdr3_aa: CASSITVSYEQYF
v_call: TRBV5-1; d_call: NA; j_call: TRBJ2-2; clone_size: NA; cdr3_nt: TGCGCCAGCAGCTTAGGACGGACTTACTCCGGGGAGCTGTTTTTT; cdr3_aa: CASSLGRTYSGELFF
v_call: TRBV1; d_call: NA; j_call: TRBJ1-2; clone_size: NA; cdr3_nt: TGCACCAGCAGCAAACCTGTTTGTGCGAAAGACTATGGCTACACCTTC; cdr3_aa: CTSSKPVCAKDYGYTF
v_call: TRBV6-2/TRBV6-3; d_call: NA; j_call: TRBJ2-2; clone_size: few; cdr3_nt: TGTGCCAGCAGTTATACGGGGGAGCGGTACACCGGGGAGCTGTTTTTT; cdr3_aa: CASSYTGERYTGELFF
v_call: TRBV27; d_call: TRBD2; j_call: TRBJ2-5; clone_size: NA; cdr3_nt: TGTGCCAGCAGTTTATCGGGGACTAGCGGAGGCCAAGAGACCCAGTACTTC; cdr3_aa: CASSLSGTSGGQETQYF
v_call: TRBV10-3; d_call: TRBD2; j_call: TRBJ2-3; clone_size: NA; cdr3_nt: TGTGCCACTGGACTAGCGGGAGGTACTAGCACAGATACGCAGTATTTT; cdr3_aa: CATGLAGGTSTDTQYF
v_call: TRBV6-5; d_call: NA; j_call: TRBJ2-7; clone_size: NA; cdr3_nt: TGTGCCAGCACCCCGAGACGGGTTCCCTACGAGCAGTACTTC; cdr3_aa: CASTPRRVPYEQYF
v_call: TRBV14; d_call: NA; j_call: TRBJ2-5; clone_size: NA; cdr3_nt: TGTGCCAGCAGCCGAGACAGACGAGGGGAGACCCAGTACTTC; cdr3_aa: CASSRDRRGETQYF
v_call: TRBV11-2; d_call: TRBD2; j_call: TRBJ2-2; clone_size: NA; cdr3_nt: TGTGCCAGCAGCTCTAACAGAGCGGGAGGTTCCCCCGGGGAGCTGTTTTTT; cdr3_aa: CASSSNRAGGSPGELFF
v_call: TRBV2; d_call: NA; j_call: TRBJ2-7; clone_size: NA; cdr3_nt: TGTGCCAGCAGTGCCGGGCCTAATACGGAGGAGCAGTACTTC; cdr3_aa: CASSAGPNTEEQYF
v_call: TRBV5-1; d_call: NA; j_call: TRBJ2-7; clone_size: NA; cdr3_nt: TGCGCCAGCAAAGGACTTATGAGCTCCTACGAGCAGTACTTC; cdr3_aa: CASKGLMSSYEQYF
v_call: TRBV28; d_call: NA; j_call: TRBJ1-4; clone_size: NA; cdr3_nt: TGTGCCAGCAGTTCCATTGGTGCAACTAATGAAAAACTGTTTTTT; cdr3_aa: CASSSIGATNEKLFF
v_call: TRBV4-1; d_call: TRBD2; j_call: TRBJ2-1; clone_size: NA; cdr3_nt: TGCGCCAGCAGCTTCACCGGGACTAGCGGGGACAATGAGCAGTTCTTC; cdr3_aa: CASSFTGTSGDNEQFF
v_call: TRBV5-1; d_call: NA; j_call: TRBJ1-6; clone_size: once; cdr3_nt: TGCGCCAGCAGCTTGGTAACGCCCGGGGGCAGCGCTAATTCACCCCTCCACTTT; cdr3_aa: CASSLVTPGGSANSPLHF
v_call: TRBV2; d_call: TRBD1; j_call: TRBJ1-1; clone_size: once; cdr3_nt: TGTGCCAGCAGGAAGACAACCGGGACAGGGAACACTGAAGCTTTCTTT; cdr3_aa: CASRKTTGTGNTEAFF
v_call: TRBV6-6; d_call: NA; j_call: TRBJ1-1; clone_size: NA; cdr3_nt: TGTGCCAGCAGTTTTACCGGGGCCCGAGACACTGAAGCTTTCTTT; cdr3_aa: CASSFTGARDTEAFF
v_call: TRBV4-1; d_call: NA; j_call: TRBJ2-7; clone_size: NA; cdr3_nt: TGCGCCAGCAGCCACCATTCCGGGCCCGACTACGAGCAGTACTTC; cdr3_aa: CASSHHSGPDYEQYF
v_call: TRBV13; d_call: NA; j_call: TRBJ2-7; clone_size: NA; cdr3_nt: TGTGCCAGCAGCTCCACGGGGGGCAGGTACGAGCAGTACTTC; cdr3_aa: CASSSTGGRYEQYF
v_call: TRBV3-1/TRBV3-2; d_call: NA; j_call: TRBJ2-7; clone_size: NA; cdr3_nt: TGTGCCAGCAGCCAGGGTAGGCCCGGTCCGACCCCCTACGAGCAGTACTTC; cdr3_aa: CASSQGRPGPTPYEQYF
v_call: TRBV28; d_call: NA; j_call: TRBJ2-5; clone_size: NA; cdr3_nt: TGTGCCAGCAGTTTACTGGGGGGCCAAGAGACCCAGTACTTC; cdr3_aa: CASSLLGGQETQYF
v_call: TRBV19; d_call: NA; j_call: TRBJ1-6; clone_size: NA; cdr3_nt: TGTGCCAGTAGTGGCCCGAGCCGTTATTCACCCCTCCACTTT; cdr3_aa: CASSGPSRYSPLHF
v_call: TRBV5-1; d_call: NA; j_call: TRBJ2-2; clone_size: NA; cdr3_nt: TGCGCCAGCAGCGGGCAGGGGCCCAACACCGGGGAGCTGTTTTTT; cdr3_aa: CASSGQGPNTGELFF
v_call: TRBV18; d_call: NA; j_call: TRBJ2-2; clone_size: NA; cdr3_nt: TGTGCCAGCTCACTCAGCGAAGCGAACACCGGGGAGCTGTTTTTT; cdr3_aa: CASSLSEANTGELFF
v_call: TRBV24-1; d_call: NA; j_call: TRBJ1-2; clone_size: NA; cdr3_nt: TGTGCCACCAGTGATTCGCAGCTCAACTATGGCTACACCTTC; cdr3_aa: CATSDSQLNYGYTF
v_call: TRBV6-2/TRBV6-3; d_call: TRBD1; j_call: TRBJ2-3; clone_size: NA; cdr3_nt: TGTGCCAGCAGTTCCCCGGGACAGGGGGGCACAGATACGCAGTATTTT; cdr3_aa: CASSSPGQGGTDTQYF
v_call: TRBV28; d_call: NA; j_call: TRBJ2-7; clone_size: NA; cdr3_nt: TGTGCCAGCAGGGGCCAACTTGGGGTCTCCTACGAGCAGTACTTC; cdr3_aa: CASRGQLGVSYEQYF
v_call: TRBV3-1/TRBV3-2; d_call: NA; j_call: TRBJ1-3; clone_size: NA; cdr3_nt: TGTGCCAGCAGCCAATATCCAGGGTCCCTCTCTGGAAACACCATATATTTT; cdr3_aa: CASSQYPGSLSGNTIYF
v_call: TRBV5-1; d_call: NA; j_call: TRBJ1-2; clone_size: NA; cdr3_nt: TGCGCCAGCAGCTTTATAGGGGACCCCGAGGTCTATGGCTACACCTTC; cdr3_aa: CASSFIGDPEVYGYTF
v_call: TRBV5-1; d_call: NA; j_call: TRBJ2-3; clone_size: NA; cdr3_nt: TGCGCCAGCAGTAACACAGATACGCAGTATTTT; cdr3_aa: CASSNTDTQYF
v_call: TRBV11-2; d_call: TRBD2; j_call: TRBJ2-3; clone_size: NA; cdr3_nt: TGTGCCAGCAGCTTAGAGAGCTTGGCTAGCGGGAGGGGATATACGCAGTATTTT; cdr3_aa: CASSLESLASGRGYTQYF
v_call: TRBV9; d_call: TRBD2; j_call: TRBJ2-5; clone_size: NA; cdr3_nt: TGTGCCAGCAGCGCGGGCGGGAGGGCGGAGACCCAGTACTTC; cdr3_aa: CASSAGGRAETQYF
v_call: TRBV4-2; d_call: TRBD2; j_call: TRBJ2-1; clone_size: NA; cdr3_nt: TGTGCCAGCAGCCAGAGACTAGCGGGAGTTGATGAGCAGTTCTTC; cdr3_aa: CASSQRLAGVDEQFF
v_call: TRBV18; d_call: NA; j_call: TRBJ2-1; clone_size: NA; cdr3_nt: TGTGCCAGCTCACCTAACCTGGGTGGTAATGAGCAGTTCTTC; cdr3_aa: CASSPNLGGNEQFF
v_call: TRBV3-1/TRBV3-2; d_call: NA; j_call: TRBJ2-5; clone_size: NA; cdr3_nt: TGTGCCAGCAGCCGCAGAGGGGTGGTCCAAGAGACCCAGTACTTC; cdr3_aa: CASSRRGVVQETQYF
v_call: TRBV6-1; d_call: NA; j_call: TRBJ1-2; clone_size: NA; cdr3_nt: TGTGCCAGCAGTGAACTCCAGGGGAGGAACTATGGCTACACCTTC; cdr3_aa: CASSELQGRNYGYTF
v_call: TRBV19; d_call: NA; j_call: TRBJ1-5; clone_size: NA; cdr3_nt: TGTGCCAGCCGGTTGGGGGCTAGCAATCAGCCCCAGCATTTT; cdr3_aa: CASRLGASNQPQHF
v_call: TRBV24-1; d_call: TRBD2; j_call: TRBJ2-3; clone_size: NA; cdr3_nt: TGTGCCACCAGTGATTTGCAAGGTCAGGGGACTAGCTCTGGAACAGATACGCAGTATTTT; cdr3_aa: CATSDLQGQGTSSGTDTQYF